Listed here are 12 T cell receptor beta chains from one sample, sequenced in a study of T cells in localized non-small cell lung cancer. Using immunoSEQ multiplex PCR, the repertoire was profiled, and TCRdb retains in-frame clones only, with some absent. The sample shows tens of thousands of clones, around 87% of them seen only once. This specimen was peripheral blood, taken before any cancer treatment. Receptors were obtained from a man aged 40 to 70 with stage I lung adenocarcinoma.

The gene calls are TRBV6-5 and TRBJ1-2; a possible D gene is TRBD1 (6 bases). The V and J ends lost 5 bases and 8 bases respectively, with 18 bases between them. This CDR3 is built from 14 residues. Looked up from germline, CDR1 is MNHEY and CDR2 is SVGAGI. CDR3 loop: CASSLRQVVGGYTF. As DNA, the CDR3 is TGTGCCAGCAGTCTTAGACAGGTTGTAGGAGGCTACACCTTC.

This clone came up once. This chain connects TRBV18 to TRBJ2-2; D unresolved. Trimming left V 5 bases short and J 2 bases short, with 6 bases between. The CDR3 is 13 residues long. The germline gives CDR1 KGHSH, CDR2 LQKENI. Written as DNA, the CDR3 is TGTGCCAGCTCAGGAAGAAACACCGGGGAGCTGTTTTTT. This encodes CASSGRNTGELFF.

The chain has TRBV4-1 and TRBJ1-2, with 7 nucleotides matching TRBD1. CDR1 MGHRA and CDR2 YSYEKL come from the germline V gene. J lost 8 bases, V lost 0 bases, and 9 bases had no gene match. The CDR3 has 15 amino acids. As DNA, the CDR3 is TGCGCCAGCAGCCAAGATCAAGGGGCAGGGGGAGGCTACACCTTC. This encodes CASSQDQGAGGGYTF.

V usage is TRBV7-2 and J usage is TRBJ2-7; D call uncertain. This CDR3 spans 15 amino acids. From germline, CDR1 is SGHTA and CDR2 FQGNSA. V was clipped by 0 bases and J by 5 bases, with 14 bases between them. CDR3 region: CASSLATVPSHEQYF. The CDR3 DNA follows: TGTGCCAGCAGCTTAGCGACTGTGCCTTCCCACGAGCAGTACTTC.

By sample fraction, this clone is medium-sized. V gene TRBV6-5 combines with J gene TRBJ2-7, with 10 nucleotides matching TRBD1. Germline V gene sequence: CDR1 MNHEY, CDR2 SVGAGI. Trimming removed 2 bases from V and 3 bases from J; junction bases left unmatched: 4. The CDR3 consists of 15 residues. DNA for the CDR3: TGTGCCAGCAGTTACCCGGGACAGGGGATCTACGAGCAGTACTTC. Protein sequence: CASSYPGQGIYEQYF.

The gene calls are TRBV6-5 and TRBJ2-1; no clear D gene. The CDR3 is 13 residues long. Between the trimmed V and J ends, which lost 9 bases and 2 bases, there was a span of 11 bases. Germline assignment: CDR1 MNHEY and CDR2 SVGAGI. The CDR3 DNA follows: TGTGCCAGTTTAGCCCCTGCCTACAATGAGCAGTTCTTC. Translated, it gives CASLAPAYNEQFF.

The chain combines TRBV6-1 with TRBJ1-2, with 8 bases matching TRBD1. V shed 7 bases, J shed 2 bases, and the junction held 6 bases outside the gene matches. The CDR3 sequence is 14 residues long. Germline V gives CDR1 MNHNS, CDR2 SASEGT. CDR3 sequence: CASTETGANYGYTF. CDR3 DNA: TGTGCCAGCACCGAGACAGGGGCAAACTATGGCTACACCTTC.

This chain joins TRBV7-3 and TRBJ1-1; D is uncertain. In germline, CDR1 is SGHTA, CDR2 FQGTGA. Trimming took 1 base from V and 11 from J, leaving 11 bases between them. The CDR3 is 12 amino acids. The CDR3 region has the DNA TGTGCCAGCAGCTTAATGTCTGGGCCGGCTTTCTTT. Its translation is CASSLMSGPAFF.

The chain combines TRBV5-8 with TRBJ2-3; D may match TRBD1 or TRBD2 (6 bases each). The CDR3 is 15 amino acids. The germline gives CDR1 SGHTS, CDR2 YDEGEE. The V and J ends lost 7 bases and 3 bases respectively, with 18 bases between them. CDR3 coding DNA: TGTGCCAGCTCGAAGAGGAGGGGGTTAACAGATACGCAGTATTTT. As protein: CASSKRRGLTDTQYF.

This chain joins TRBV28 and TRBJ2-1; D ambiguous. CDR1 and CDR2 (germline): MDHEN, SYDVKM. There are 12 residues in the CDR3. With 3 bases removed from V and 4 bases from J, the gap between germline ends came to 4 bases. The CDR3 DNA sequence: TGTGCCAGCAGTTTCCAGTACAATGAGCAGTTCTTC. Translating it yields CASSFQYNEQFF.

The V call is TRBV7-9, the J call TRBJ2-1, with TRBD2 as a possible D gene (5 bases). The germline V and J ends were trimmed by 4 bases and 6 bases, with 19 bases remaining between them. Per the germline V gene, CDR1 is SEHNR and CDR2 is FQNEAQ (reference sequence). The CDR3 is made up of 16 amino acids. CDR3 nucleotide sequence: TGTGCCAGCAGCTCCGGGGAAGGCCGTAGGATCAATGAGCAGTTCTTC. Translating gives CASSSGEGRRINEQFF.

The chain joins TRBV5-6 to TRBJ1-1, with D tentatively TRBD1 (5 bases). CDR3 length: 14 residues. CDR1 SGHDT and CDR2 YYEEEE come from the germline V gene. V was clipped by 4 bases and J by 1 base, with 11 bases between them. CDR3 in DNA: TGTGCCAGCAGCCAAGGGACTCCGAACACTGAAGCTTTCTTT. This gives the protein CASSQGTPNTEAFF. Filled out from reference TRBV5-6 and TRBJ1-1, the complete variable domain reads DAGVTQSPTHLIKTRGQQVTLRCSPKSGHDTVSWYQQALGQGPQFIFQYYEEEERQRGNFPDRFSGHQFPNYSSELNVNALLLGDSALYLCASSQGTPNTEAFFGQGTRLTVV.